This entry describes one TCR beta chain. This clone was counted at least ten times. The antigen this receptor binds is unknown. No base-level quality is on record; no much larger clone is a single base apart. Healthy HIV-negative adults with no recently reported acute infections or vaccinations were included as donors. All donors were Caucasian adults living in Nashville, Tennessee, USA. In the unsorted samples, roughly 90 million PBMCs were counted, and genomic DNA was extracted using the QIAamp DNA Blood Mini kit. After blood collection by leukapheresis, PBMCs were isolated using Ficoll-Histopaque density gradient centrifugation and then cryopreserved in the vapor phase of liquid nitrogen. From the cysteine up to the phenylalanine, the CDR3 has a length of 15 residues. Left in the record is the CDR3 DNA by itself, 45 bases read in frame from the first base. The germline V gene yields SGHRS for CDR1 and YFSETQ for CDR2. Trimming costs V 0 bases and J 3 bases, and their ends lie 13 bases apart.

These data originate in a study of shared clonotypes between healthy human individuals (dated by TCRdb to 2018 to 2021). About the investigation overall: The cohort comprised a couple of women and a few men aged 18 to 49 years. Per donor, leukapheresis produced somewhere between about 0.9 and 10 billion PBMCs. To estimate repertoire size and how much clonotype sharing occurs between individuals, the study deeply sequenced the blood TCR repertoires of roughly 5 healthy adults. Different laboratories and diverse techniques were used to prepare libraries and sequence TCR repertoires, to increase sequencing depth and limit assay-specific biases.

TCR CDR3 regions were amplified from genomic DNA by multiplex PCR using the deep immunoSEQ assay. Genomic DNA extracted from each cell subset was distributed evenly over all wells of several immunoSEQ 96-well plates, and each plate served as one replicate. For unsorted PBMC, each replicate PCR was loaded with roughly 330 ng genomic DNA, equivalent to about 30,000 T cell genomes. Ten immunoSEQ deep assay plates were used to sequence the unsorted PBMC genomic DNA. Purified libraries were measured with a Qubit 3.0 fluorometer, size-checked on a Bioanalyzer 2100, and measured again with the KAPA Library Quantification kit. A separate single-read 150-cycle Illumina NextSeq 550 flow cell was used to sequence each immunoSEQ 96-well plate. As for the authors' bioinformatics: Because the immunoSEQ output included only junctional sequences and no quality scores, the filtering could not be the same as the filtering used for full-length reads. To assign V/J genes and CDR3, sequences were annotated against IMGT germline references using PyIR, a Python wrapper for IgBLAST v1.9. Reads were filtered out if the reads had weak V/J assignments (E-value above 1e-6), no CDR3, stop codons, out-of-frame junctions, or ambiguous translated residues. V3J clonotypes were defined by identical inferred V gene, J gene, and CDR3 amino acid sequence. To compute the percentage overlap between repertoires, the number of shared unique clonotypes was divided by the size of the smaller repertoire. Repertoire richness was assessed with RTK rarefaction, the Chao1 estimator, and Recon v2.1 estimates of unobserved clonotypes. The table comes from immuneACCESS by way of TCRdb, which keeps in-frame sequences with V and J called. Part of the clones is missing from these tables; in studies checked, under half for an unresolved V gene and the rest for unknown reasons. For V, J and clone size, that table is used; D and trimming come from the DNA. The sample yields about 100,000 clones; around 47% were counted once. Over 12% of the sample lies in the top ten.

Study-wide findings and limitations: Because the study included a small number of donors, the genetic and exposure-history diversity represented was limited. Pairwise subsampling led to the expectation that sequencing depth would affect the degree of clonotype sharing among donors. Sampling was restricted to blood, and TCR repertoires in tissues likely differ from the TCR repertoires found in blood.

The sequence links TRBV5-1 to TRBJ2-7, with a weak D call of TRBD1 (5 bases match). This TCR was recovered from a woman aged 40 to 49 in good health. Some clones in this sample may be carry-over from other donors' samples. What was sequenced was PBMCs. The CDR3 reads as follows: CASSLGPQDIYEQYF. The DNA reads as follows: TGCGCCAGCAGCTTGGGACCCCAGGACATCTACGAGCAGTACTTC.